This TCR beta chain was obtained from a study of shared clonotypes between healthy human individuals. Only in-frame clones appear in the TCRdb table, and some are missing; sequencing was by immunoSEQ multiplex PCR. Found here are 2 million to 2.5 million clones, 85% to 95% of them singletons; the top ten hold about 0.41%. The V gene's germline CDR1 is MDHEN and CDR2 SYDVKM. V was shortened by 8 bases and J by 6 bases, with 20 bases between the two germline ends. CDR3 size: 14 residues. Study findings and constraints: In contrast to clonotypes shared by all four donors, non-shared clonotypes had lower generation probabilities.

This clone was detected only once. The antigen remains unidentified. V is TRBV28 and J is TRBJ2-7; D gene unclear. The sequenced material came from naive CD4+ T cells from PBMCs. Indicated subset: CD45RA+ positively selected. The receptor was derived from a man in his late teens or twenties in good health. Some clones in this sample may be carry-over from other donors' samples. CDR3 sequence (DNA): TGTGCCAGCTCATCTCCCTGGGAAGTGGCCGAGCAGTACTTC. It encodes CASSSPWEVAEQYF.